The 20 T cell receptor beta chains given below trace back to one sample, sequenced in a study of blood T cell repertoires in COVID-19 (TCRdb year 2020). Preparation of the library involved the immunoSEQ multiplex PCR assay. What TCRdb holds here is the immuneACCESS table cut down to in-frame rearrangements. Part of the clones is not present; checked against another copy, under half of the missing clones reflect an unresolved V gene, and the others are unexplained. The sample table shows about 480,000 clones, and around nine tenths are seen once. The biggest ten clones account for roughly 4% of the sample. Sequencing input: peripheral blood. The source of these receptors is a woman in her twenties or thirties with acute or convalescent COVID-19.

The sample holds one count of this clone. This chain links TRBV2 with TRBJ1-1, with TRBD1 matching 9 bases. Germline V gene sequence: CDR1 SNHLY, CDR2 FYNNEI. This CDR3 spans 15 amino acids. The ends lost 5 bases at V and 6 bases at J; junction bases unmatched: 10. CDR3 protein: CASSFIPGQGAEAFF. The CDR3 region has the DNA TGTGCCAGCAGTTTTATCCCGGGACAGGGCGCTGAAGCTTTCTTT.

The genes are TRBV27 and TRBJ1-4, with 7 bases matching TRBD1. Germline CDR1 and CDR2: MNHEY and SMNVEV (reference sequence). Germline trimming cut 3 bases from V and 10 bases from J; bases unmatched to any gene: 8. The CDR3 extends over 14 amino acids. The CDR3 bases are TGTGCCAGCAGTTTTCGACAGGGTGGGGGAAAACTGTTTTTT. Its translation is CASSFRQGGGKLFF. The full variable domain, in which reference TRBV27 and TRBJ1-4 provide the parts outside the CDR3, is EAQVTQNPRYLITVTGKKLTVTCSQNMNHEYMSWYRQDPGLGLRQIYYSMNVEVTDKGDVPEGYKVSRKEKRNFPLILESPSPNQTSLYFCASSFRQGGGKLFFGSGTQLSVL.

The chain has TRBV4-2 and TRBJ2-7; D unresolved. The CDR3 has 15 residues. Germline assignment: CDR1 LGHNA and CDR2 YNFKEQ. The ends were cut back, 1 base at V and 4 bases at J, with 14 bases in the middle. The CDR3 sequence: CASSQVGAEFYEQYF. In DNA form, the CDR3 reads TGTGCCAGCAGCCAAGTCGGCGCGGAATTTTACGAGCAGTACTTC.

The J gene is TRBJ1-2, the V gene TRBV5-6; 9 nucleotides line up with TRBD1. The CDR3 has 14 amino acids. Per germline, CDR1 SGHDT and CDR2 YYEEEE. J was trimmed by 7 bases and V by 5 bases; bases with no gene match: 9. CDR3 coding DNA: TGTGCCAGCAGGTTTACAGGGGGCACCGGTGGCTACACCTTC. It encodes CASRFTGGTGGYTF.

The chain is built from TRBV27 and TRBJ2-1; 8 nucleotides align to TRBD2. Germline trimming cut 5 bases from V and 0 bases from J; bases unmatched to any gene: 12. The V gene's germline CDR1 is MNHEY and CDR2 SMNVEV (reference sequence). The CDR3 loop spans 18 amino acids. The chain's CDR3 is CASSPRGATRSSYNEQFF. The DNA of the CDR3 is TGTGCCAGCAGTCCGCGGGGGGCTACTAGGAGCTCCTACAATGAGCAGTTCTTC.

The chain links TRBV2 to TRBJ2-3; TRBD2 matches 8 bases. The CDR3 has 16 amino acids. CDR1 SNHLY and CDR2 FYNNEI come from the germline V gene. V gave up 6 bases and J gave up 6 bases; unmatched junction bases: 14. The CDR3 protein is CASSRTGGPPGDTQYF. CDR3 nucleotides: TGTGCCAGCAGCAGGACGGGGGGGCCCCCCGGGGATACGCAGTATTTT.

The rearrangement links TRBV5-1 to TRBJ2-1; 10 bases line up with TRBD2. The CDR3 covers 15 residues. Trimming removed 4 bases from V and 4 bases from J; junction bases left unmatched: 5. Germline CDR1 and CDR2: SGHRS and YFSETQ. The CDR3 DNA reads TGCGCCAGCAGCCGGACTAGCGGCCCGTACAATGAGCAGTTCTTC. This gives the protein CASSRTSGPYNEQFF.

V usage is TRBV28 and J usage is TRBJ2-7; 8 nucleotides line up with TRBD2. After removal of 2 bases from V and 1 base from J, the junction contained 4 bases not matched to a gene. This CDR3 region has 15 residues. The V gene's germline CDR1 is MDHEN and CDR2 SYDVKM. The CDR3 nucleotides read TGTGCCAGCAGTTTACCGGGACTAGGATCCTACGAGCAGTACTTC. Its translation: CASSLPGLGSYEQYF.

The chain is built from TRBV11-2 and TRBJ1-2, with D tentatively TRBD1 (5 bases). The CDR3 covers 14 residues. Between the trimmed V and J ends, which lost 2 bases and 4 bases, there was a span of 11 bases. Per germline, CDR1 SGHAT and CDR2 FQNNGV. The CDR3 nucleotides read TGTGCCAGCAGCTTATCACGGGGGGGCTATGGCTACACCTTC. Residues: CASSLSRGGYGYTF.

CDR3 protein: CASSERSGIEQFF. The CDR3 DNA reads as TGCGCCAGCAGTGAAAGATCAGGGATCGAGCAGTTCTTC. This chain links TRBV10-1 with TRBJ2-1; possible D gene TRBD1, 5 bases. CDR3 length equals 13 residues. Looked up from germline, CDR1 is WNHNN and CDR2 is SYGVQD (reference sequence). V was clipped by 3 bases and J by 10 bases, with 13 bases between them.

The chain uses TRBV21-1 and TRBJ2-3; the table assigns TRBD1, which was not confirmed against the DNA. TRBV21-1 is noted as a pseudogene. This CDR3 contains 14 residues. CDR3 in amino acids: CASSKGTDTDTQYF. For the CDR3, the DNA is TGTGCCAGCAGCAAAGGGACAGACACAGATACGCAGTATTTT.

The V and J genes are TRBV7-9 and TRBJ1-4; maybe TRBD1 (5 bases). This CDR3 spans 15 amino acids. The germline CDR1 and CDR2 sequences are SEHNR and FQNEAQ (reference sequence). V gave up 5 bases and J gave up 8 bases, with 18 bases separating them. The CDR3 DNA reads TGTGCCAGCAGCCCAGGGCTCTTCGGGCCCGAAAAACTGTTTTTT. Translating it yields CASSPGLFGPEKLFF. Filled out from reference TRBV7-9 and TRBJ1-4, the complete variable domain reads DTGVSQNPRHKITKRGQNVTFRCDPISEHNRLYWYRQTLGQGPEFLTYFQNEAQLEKSRLLSDRFSAERPKGSFSTLEIQRTEQGDSAMYLCASSPGLFGPEKLFFGSGTQLSVL.

This chain connects TRBV29-1 to TRBJ2-7; D not resolved. V lost 5 bases, J lost 3 bases, and 14 bases lay in between. Per the germline V gene, CDR1 is SQVTM and CDR2 is ANQGSEA. The CDR3 covers 13 residues. CDR3 in DNA: TGCAGCGTTTTGGCAGTTGGCGGCTACGAGCAGTACTTC. It translates to CSVLAVGGYEQYF.

The rearrangement uses TRBV5-1 and TRBJ2-1, with 14 positions matching TRBD2. V lost 0 bases, J lost 3 bases, and 5 bases stayed unmatched. CDR1 is SGHRS and CDR2 is YFSETQ in the germline V gene. The CDR3 contains 18 residues. DNA for the CDR3: TGCGCCAGCAGCTTGGGGACTAGCGGGGGGACCTACTACAATGAGCAGTTCTTC. Protein product: CASSLGTSGGTYYNEQFF.

This chain links TRBV2 with TRBJ1-6; D not resolved. Per germline, CDR1 SNHLY and CDR2 FYNNEI. The CDR3 has 13 residues. Trimming pared 10 bases from V and 6 bases from J, leaving 13 bases between. The CDR3, as DNA: TGTGCCATCACAGAGGGAGCTAATTCACCCCTCCACTTT. This sequence encodes CAITEGANSPLHF.

The chain links TRBV9 to TRBJ1-3; D gene ambiguous. Trimming removed 0 bases from V and 0 bases from J, with 13 bases in between. This CDR3 is built from 17 residues. Germline loops: CDR1 SGDLS, CDR2 YYNGEE. The CDR3 spells CASSVDGRPYSGNTIYF. The CDR3 DNA sequence: TGTGCCAGCAGCGTAGACGGCAGGCCCTACTCTGGAAACACCATATATTTT.

A word on this clone: Other DNA sequences in this sample translate to the same CDR3. The rearrangement joins TRBV29-1 to TRBJ1-1, with 9 bases lining up with TRBD1. The germline CDR1 and CDR2 sequences are SQVTM and ANQGSEA. This CDR3 is 13 amino acids long. J lost 3 bases, V lost 4 bases, and 3 bases had no gene match. The DNA of the CDR3 is TGCAGCGTTGGACAGGGGGGGGACACTGAAGCTTTCTTT. Its protein product is CSVGQGGDTEAFF.

This clone was observed a handful of times. The V gene is TRBV24-1, the J gene TRBJ2-3, with D perhaps matching TRBD2 (5 bases). The CDR3 is 13 residues long. From germline, CDR1 is KGHDR and CDR2 SFDVKD. The ends were cut back, 4 bases at V and 4 bases at J, with 8 bases in the middle. CDR3 nucleotide sequence: TGTGCCACCAGTGAATACGGGGCAGATACGCAGTATTTT. This codes for CATSEYGADTQYF.

V is TRBV6-2 or TRBV6-3 and J is TRBJ2-7, with 8 bases lining up with TRBD2. J lost 4 bases, V lost 5 bases, and 7 bases had no gene match. This CDR3 is 14 amino acids long. Germline-derived CDR1 and CDR2 are MNHEY and SVGEGT. CDR3 coding DNA: TGTGCCAGCAGTGGACTAGCTACGATATACGAGCAGTACTTC. This gives the protein CASSGLATIYEQYF.

The V call is TRBV24-1, the J call TRBJ1-2; D might be TRBD1 (5 bases). In germline, CDR1 is KGHDR, CDR2 SFDVKD. The CDR3 contains 15 residues. The ends were cut back, 5 bases at V and 8 bases at J, with 20 bases in the middle. In nucleotides, the CDR3 is TGTGCCACCAGTGCCGCGGATACAGGATACGGCGGCTACACCTTC. Residues: CATSAADTGYGGYTF.